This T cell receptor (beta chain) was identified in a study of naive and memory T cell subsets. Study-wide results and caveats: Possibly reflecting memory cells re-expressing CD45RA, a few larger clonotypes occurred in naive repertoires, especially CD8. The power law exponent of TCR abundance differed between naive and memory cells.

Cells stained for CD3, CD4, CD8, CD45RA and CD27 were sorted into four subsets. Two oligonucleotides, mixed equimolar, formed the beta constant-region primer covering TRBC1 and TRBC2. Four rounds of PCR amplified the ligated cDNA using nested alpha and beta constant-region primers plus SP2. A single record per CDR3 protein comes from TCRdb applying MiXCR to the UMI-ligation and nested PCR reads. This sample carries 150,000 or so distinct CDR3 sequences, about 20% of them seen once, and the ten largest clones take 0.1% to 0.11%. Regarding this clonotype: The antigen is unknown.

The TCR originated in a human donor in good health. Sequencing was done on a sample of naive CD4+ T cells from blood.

In nucleotides, the CDR3 is TGCGCCAGCAGCTTGGAATTAGCTCGCAATGAGCAGTTCTTC. Translated: CASSLELARNEQFF. J is TRBJ2-1 and V is TRBV5-1; D gene unclear. CDR1 and CDR2 (germline): SGHRS, YFSETQ. The CDR3 covers 14 residues. V was clipped by 0 bases and J by 6 bases, with 10 bases between them.